The 3 T cell receptor beta chains below all came from one sample that was sequenced in a study of blood T cell repertoires in COVID-19. Libraries were prepared by immunoSEQ multiplex PCR; TCRdb keeps only in-frame clonotypes and omits some of them. The repertoire consists of about 180,000 clones, with more than 75% occurring once and the leading ten covering about 8.4%. The sequenced sample was peripheral blood. The receptors derive from a woman in her 70s with acute or convalescent COVID-19.

The chain carries TRBV9 and TRBJ1-1, with TRBD1 as a possible D gene (6 bases). V was cut by 0 bases and J by 0 bases, with 9 bases left in between. Germline V gene data show CDR1 as SGDLS and CDR2 as YYNGEE. The CDR3 contains 15 residues. CDR3 sequence: CASSVDRALNTEAFF. The CDR3 region has the DNA TGTGCCAGCAGCGTAGACAGGGCACTGAACACTGAAGCTTTCTTT.

A remark on this clone: The same CDR3 also results from other DNA sequences found in this sample. The chain employs TRBV6-2 or TRBV6-3 and TRBJ2-7; 9 bases map to TRBD1. In germline, CDR1 is MNHEY, CDR2 SVGEGT. The length of the CDR3 is 14 residues. With 5 bases clipped from V and 4 bases from J, the junction kept 6 bases outside the gene matches. The CDR3 DNA follows: TGTGCCAGCAGTCCAGGGACAGGGCTGTACGAGCAGTACTTC. The encoded protein is CASSPGTGLYEQYF.

V is TRBV29-1 and J is TRBJ2-3, with TRBD1 as a possible D gene (5 bases). This CDR3 has 11 amino acids. V lost 7 bases to trimming and J lost 4 bases, with 9 bases between them. The germline gives CDR1 SQVTM, CDR2 ANQGSEA. The CDR3 bases are TGCAGCGCTAGGGGCCCAGATACGCAGTATTTT. It codes for CSARGPDTQYF.